These 21 T cell receptor beta chains were sequenced from one sample in a study of T-cell memory formation after mild COVID-19. TCRdb fed the 5' RACE reads into MiXCR, producing one record per CDR3 protein. In the table there are roughly 220,000 distinct CDR3 sequences, 9% to 10% of which are singletons. The specimen sequenced was PBMCs or a T cell subset sorted from them (not recorded which). These receptors came from a young man who had mild COVID-19 (a few samples of this study predate the infection). Cell type and time point are not known.

V is TRBV5-1 and J is TRBJ1-1, with 7 positions matching TRBD1. This CDR3 region has 14 residues. The junction had 5 bases not matched to a gene; V was cut back by 3 bases and J by 3 bases. The V gene's germline CDR1 is SGHRS and CDR2 YFSETQ. The CDR3 spells CASSWQGVDTEAFF. The CDR3, as DNA: TGCGCCAGCAGCTGGCAGGGGGTCGACACTGAAGCTTTCTTT.

This rearrangement joins TRBV28 to TRBJ2-7; D unclear. The CDR3 is 16 residues long. Germline values: CDR1 MDHEN, CDR2 SYDVKM. The V end lost 3 bases, the J end lost 4 bases, and 19 bases lay between the germline ends. The chain's CDR3 is CASSFVVAATLYEQYV. DNA for the CDR3: TGTGCCAGCAGTTTTGTTGTGGCAGCCACACTGTACGAGCAGTACGTC.

The V call is TRBV12-3 or TRBV12-4, the J call TRBJ2-3; D perhaps matches TRBD2 (6 bases). The ends were cut back, 7 bases at V and 8 bases at J, with 19 bases in the middle. This CDR3 contains 14 residues. The CDR3 sequence is CASISGTPPGTQYF. CDR3 bases: TGTGCCAGCATCTCCGGGACTCCGCCCGGTACGCAGTATTTT.

The rearrangement links TRBV24-1 to TRBJ1-5, with 7 bases aligning to TRBD1. The CDR3 totals 15 residues. The J segment lost 5 bases and the V segment lost 3 bases, leaving 6 bases of the junction unmatched. CDR1 and CDR2 (germline): KGHDR, SFDVKD. This CDR3 reads CATSDPRQGHQPQHF. Here the CDR3 DNA reads TGTGCCACCAGTGATCCTAGACAGGGTCATCAGCCCCAGCATTTT.

This clonotype has just a few counts. The V and J genes are TRBV3-1 and TRBJ2-7; no clear D. Between the trimmed V and J ends, which lost 1 base and 2 bases, there was a span of 3 bases. This CDR3 contains 12 residues. The V gene's germline CDR1 is LGHDT and CDR2 YNNKEL (reference sequence). The CDR3 here is CASSQGPYEQYV. As DNA, the CDR3 is TGTGCCAGCAGCCAAGGACCCTACGAGCAGTACGTC.

This clonotype was recorded many times. The rearrangement uses TRBV20-1 and TRBJ1-5; D remains unclear. Germline V lookup: CDR1 DFQATT, CDR2 SNEGSKA (reference sequence). The length of the CDR3 is 15 residues. The germline V and J ends were trimmed by 6 bases and 2 bases, with 17 bases remaining between them. In DNA form, the CDR3 reads TGCAGTGCCGGGAGAGGCGCCGGGGGCAATCAGCCCCAGCATTTT. This encodes CSAGRGAGGNQPQHF.

The J gene is TRBJ1-6, the V gene TRBV12-3 or TRBV12-4, with a possible D match to TRBD1 (5 bases). CDR3 length: 13 residues. The germline V and J ends were trimmed by 5 bases and 7 bases, with 9 bases remaining between them. The CDR3, as DNA: TGTGCCAGCAGTAACAGGATCAATTCACCCCTCCACTTT. Protein sequence: CASSNRINSPLHF.

The J gene is TRBJ2-1, the V gene TRBV11-3; the D gene is possibly TRBD1 (5 bases). The CDR3 runs 16 residues. Germline V gene data show CDR1 as SGHNT and CDR2 as YENEEA. V was trimmed by 8 bases and J by 5 bases, leaving 22 bases between them. The CDR3 nucleotides read TGTGCCAGCGGGGCCACCGTCTCAACCCACAACAATGAGCAGTTCTTC. Translated, it gives CASGATVSTHNNEQFF. Full variable domain (missing parts from reference TRBV11-3 and TRBJ2-1): EAGVVQSPRYKIIEKKQPVAFWCNPISGHNTLYWYLQNLGQGPELLIRYENEEAVDDSQLPKDRFSAERLKGVDSTLKIQPAELGDSAVYLCASGATVSTHNNEQFFGPGTRLTVL.

This clonotype was detected a few times. V usage is TRBV29-1 and J usage is TRBJ2-2; unclear D gene. Looked up from germline, CDR1 is SQVTM and CDR2 is ANQGSEA. V was shortened by 4 bases and J by 4 bases, with 7 bases between the two germline ends. This CDR3 spans 12 amino acids. The CDR3 region is CSVVTTTGELFF. The DNA of the CDR3 is TGCAGCGTTGTCACAACCACCGGGGAGCTGTTTTTT.

This chain uses TRBV28 with TRBJ1-2; D is perhaps TRBD1 (5 bases). Trimming stripped 5 bases from V and 4 bases from J, with 20 bases between. The CDR3 has 16 residues. Germline values: CDR1 MDHEN, CDR2 SYDVKM. As DNA, the CDR3 is TGTGCCAGCAGTAGGGGTAGGGACGGTGAAGGCTATGGCTACACCTTC. Translated, it gives CASSRGRDGEGYGYTF.

The rearrangement uses TRBV6-2 or TRBV6-3 and TRBJ1-2, with unresolved D. The CDR3 totals 13 residues. Trimming shortened V by 2 bases and J by 1 base, and 5 bases separated the two germline ends. Germline CDR1 MNHEY, CDR2 SVGEGT. In nucleotides, the CDR3 is TGTGCCAGCAGTTACCGAGTTAACTATGGCTACACCTTC. The encoded protein is CASSYRVNYGYTF.

This clonotype was counted many times. The CDR3 nucleotides are TGTGCCAGCAGACCACCCCCCGGGACTACCAACAATGAGCAGTTCTTC. Protein sequence: CASRPPPGTTNNEQFF. The chain combines TRBV6-6 with TRBJ2-1, with 7 bases lining up with TRBD2. Per germline, CDR1 MNHNY and CDR2 SVGAGI (reference sequence). V trimming: 6 bases; J trimming: 5 bases; junction bases outside the gene matches: 13. This CDR3 has 16 residues.

J is TRBJ2-1 and V is TRBV7-2; 13 bases align to TRBD2. This CDR3 contains 18 residues. V lost 2 bases, J lost 2 bases, and 6 bases stayed unmatched. Germline V gene lookup returns CDR1 SGHTA and CDR2 FQGNSA. The CDR3 nucleotides are TGTGCCAGCAGCTTACCGGCGGGACTAGCGGGGACCTACAATGAGCAGTTCTTC. Its protein is CASSLPAGLAGTYNEQFF.

In its sample, this clonotype was seen many times. The chain uses TRBV12-3 or TRBV12-4 and TRBJ1-2; D call uncertain. This CDR3 is 13 amino acids long. Trimming shortened V by 5 bases and J by 7 bases, and 14 bases separated the two germline ends. In nucleotides, the CDR3 is TGTGCCAGCAGTGGGGTCCAGGCAGCTGGCTACACCTTC. This gives the protein CASSGVQAAGYTF.

The chain employs TRBV5-5 and TRBJ1-3; D gene unclear. The CDR3 spans 14 residues. The V end was cut by 2 bases, the J end by 3 bases, with 9 bases between. Germline CDR1 SGHKS, CDR2 YYEKEE (reference sequence). CDR3 bases: TGTGCCAGCAGCTTCGGATCCAGTGGAAACACCATATATTTT. Translated, it gives CASSFGSSGNTIYF.

The chain is built from TRBV29-1 and TRBJ2-2; 9 bases line up with TRBD1. There are 14 residues in the CDR3. The V segment lost 6 bases and the J segment 0 bases; nucleotides outside the gene matches: 2. Germline CDR1 is SQVTM and CDR2 is ANQGSEA. The CDR3 reads CSVGTGTNTGELFF. The CDR3 region has the DNA TGCAGCGTCGGGACAGGGACGAACACCGGGGAGCTGTTTTTT.

The chain links TRBV2 to TRBJ2-5, with 8 bases matching TRBD1. This CDR3 spans 13 amino acids. Trimming at V came to 7 bases and at J to 4 bases, leaving 5 bases not matched to a gene. The germline gives CDR1 SNHLY, CDR2 FYNNEI. This CDR3 is CASTGQGRETQYF. In nucleotides, the CDR3 is TGTGCCAGCACCGGACAGGGACGAGAGACCCAGTACTTC.

In this sample, this clonotype turned up many times. The chain links TRBV18 to TRBJ1-6; D gene ambiguous. Trimming removed 6 bases from V and 2 bases from J, with 2 bases in between. In germline, CDR1 is KGHSH, CDR2 LQKENI. The CDR3 extends over 12 amino acids. The CDR3 here is CASSPYNSPLHF. The DNA for the CDR3 is TGTGCCAGCTCCCCCTATAATTCACCCCTCCACTTT.

The V gene is TRBV21-1, the J gene TRBJ2-4; the table assigns TRBD1, which was not confirmed against the DNA. TRBV21-1 is described as a pseudogene. The CDR3 spans 16 residues. The CDR3 nucleotides read TGTGCCAGCAGCAAACGGGCGGTCCTAGCCAAAAACATTCAGTACTTC. This gives the protein CASSKRAVLAKNIQYF.

This clonotype has only a few counts. The V call is TRBV5-6, the J call TRBJ2-3; no clear D gene. Trimming took off 4 bases at V and 1 base at J, with 7 bases between the two ends. Germline V lookup: CDR1 SGHDT, CDR2 YYEEEE. CDR3 length equals 13 residues. In DNA form, the CDR3 reads TGTGCCAGCAGCCGAAGCGGCACAGATACGCAGTATTTT. It translates to CASSRSGTDTQYF.

The V call is TRBV6-4, the J call TRBJ2-1; D might be TRBD1 (6 bases). CDR1 MRHNA and CDR2 SNTAGT come from the germline V gene. V dropped 2 bases and J dropped 0 bases, with 14 bases sitting between them. CDR3 length equals 17 residues. The CDR3 sequence: CASSDRTGQPSYNEQFF. The CDR3 DNA is TGTGCCAGCAGTGACCGAACCGGACAGCCCTCCTACAATGAGCAGTTCTTC.